This T cell receptor beta chain was sequenced in a study of T cell responses to AZD1222 COVID-19 vaccine. Study-wide findings and caveats: Vaccine-related CD4 TCRs covered spike, predominating at 160-218 and 743-854.

Of note for this clone: Its target is unknown.

Measured with immunoSEQ multiplex PCR; TCRdb has only the in-frame clones, and not every one. This table holds about 140,000 clones, under 95% found once. Germline CDR1 LNHDA, CDR2 SQIVND (reference sequence). The CDR3 sequence is 15 residues long. V was trimmed by 3 bases and J by 2 bases, leaving 13 bases between them. Sequencing used peripheral blood, obtained on day 0 of AZD1222 vaccination. This TCR was recovered from an adult in good health. The chain combines TRBV19 with TRBJ2-5; unclear D gene. Here the CDR3 DNA reads TGTGCCAGTAGTATCTCTCTGAGTCGACAAGAGACCCAGTACTTC. Amino acids: CASSISLSRQETQYF.